The T cell receptor (beta chain) described here comes from a study of regulatory T cells in long-lasting Graves disease. Overall study findings and caveats: Favored gene segments in persistent disease were TRBV28, TRBJ1-2 and TRBJ2-5. Persistent patients shared more public clonotypes (about 2,700) than newly diagnosed patients (about 1,000). Sample size, which was small, may have reduced accuracy.

Comment on this clonotype: Its specificity is not known.

The germline V gene encodes CDR1 MNHNS and CDR2 SASEGT. The CDR3 spans 14 residues. V gave up 10 bases and J gave up 2 bases, with 15 bases separating them. Combining iRepertoire HTBI primers with Arm-PCR of CDR3 regions, the authors built TCR beta libraries. TCRdb itself ran the multiplex PCR reads through MiXCR, one entry per CDR3 protein. The sample records roughly 610,000 distinct CDR3 sequences, around 16% being singletons. Time point here: newly diagnosed GD, antithyroid drugs for less than 3 months. The TCR library was prepared using RNA isolated from PBMCs. This sample also belongs to another study, concerning T cells in Graves' hyperthyroidism and ophthalmopathy. Turning to that study: HTBI primers were employed in a first-round RT-PCR of the TCR CDR3.

The clonotype originates from a man between 18 and 29 years old with Graves disease. The chain employs TRBV6-1 and TRBJ2-1, with a tentative D call TRBD1 (5 bases). The material was peripheral blood mononuclear cells (PBMCs), obtained at new diagnosis, from a patient treated with antithyroid drugs. The CDR3, as DNA: TGTGCCACCGGTCCCCCAGGGCCCTACAATGAGCAGTTCTTC. Amino acid sequence: CATGPPGPYNEQFF.